This T cell receptor (beta chain) was retrieved from a study of read filtering for tumor transcriptome and immune sequencing (dated by TCRdb to 2020 to 2022). About the study as a whole: The cohort had around 18 male and approximately 15 female patients with a mean age of roughly 62 years, ranging from roughly 40 to 90. By revised international staging, under 10 patients were R-ISS I, some 16 were R-ISS II and about seven were R-ISS III. After DNase treatment, whole-transcriptome libraries were prepared using the TruSeq RNA Access Library Prep Kit. TCR-region mapped reads per sample ranged from about 4.05 to 11 million with IR-seq versus only roughly 75 to 1,300 with RNA-seq. Using the same bone marrow samples, the study compared TCR repertoires obtained by targeted immune repertoire sequencing with those obtained by bulk whole-transcriptome sequencing. One of the main goals was to work out a read-filtering strategy for immune repertoire data, in particular whether clonotypes backed by only a single read should be removed.

This clonotype was seen repeatedly, ten times or more. This clone's antigen is unknown. The input lacks base qualities; no much larger clone sits a single base away. Starting from roughly 440 ng RNA, TCR libraries were constructed with the Immunoverse kit using molecular barcoded adaptors that cover the alpha/delta and beta/gamma chains. TCR library preparation used the same RNA that went into transcriptome sequencing. An Illumina HiSeq 4000 with 2 x 150 cycles was used to sequence the TCR libraries. Regarding the original processing steps: TCR reads were aligned to human V, D, J and C references and assembled into CDR3 clonotypes with MiXCR, including quality filtering and error correction. The tcR package in R was used for analysis of clonotype counts and gene usage diversity. Raw mapping reads were checked after the RNA-seq reads had been mapped by STAR aligner version 2.5.3a onto the human GRCh37 genome. IR-seq fastq files were randomly downsampled with Seqtk 1.3 to test the effect of sequencing depth on detected clonotypes. The public reads were reprocessed in TCRdb via fastp at Q25 and MiXCR, keeping in-frame beta chains. When rows share a CDR3 protein, they turn into one entry using the most common DNA and genes. The V and J calls, along with clone size, are taken from TCRdb and not from the paper's own processing. This sample lists about 40,000 distinct CDR3 sequences; roughly 12% were detected once. The ten largest clonotypes hold about 35% of the sample.

Broader findings and caveats from the paper: In IR-seq, single-read clonotypes were 80% to 90% of clonotypes but about 3.5% of total reads; in RNA-seq they were roughly three quarters of clonotypes and 44.6% of reads. The sorted CD138-negative fraction was composed of a mixed bone marrow immune population rather than of purified T cells. Clonotypes were captured by IR-seq at much higher depth and more reliably than by RNA-seq, and smaller IR-seq throughput was sufficient for identification of most shared clonotypes. The correlation between IR-seq and RNA-seq shared clonotype proportions was increased by removal of single-read clonotypes.

Every patient had bone marrow sampled at the time of active disease. Ficoll-Hypaque density gradient centrifugation was used to isolate the bone marrow mononuclear cells. Myeloma plasma cells were removed and CD138-negative cells were collected by negative selection after labeling with CD138 magnetic microbeads on a MACS separator. The purity of the isolated cells was checked by flow cytometry with CD138 antibodies on an Attune NxT. TRIzol reagent was used to extract total RNA, and a NanoDrop spectrophotometer was used to quantify the extracted RNA. For each patient, the CD138-negative bone marrow sample underwent paired RNA-seq and IR-seq. The germline V gene gives CDR1 as SGHAT and CDR2 as FQNNGV. CDR3 length: 13 amino acids, cysteine to phenylalanine. This entry keeps only the CDR3 DNA: 39 bases, framed from base 1. The junction carries 7 bases between V and J, which are trimmed by 0 bases and 5 bases respectively.

Sequenced input: a population of CD138-negative cells sorted from bone marrow. In the paper's terms, the cell subset or site label means: bone marrow mononuclear cells depleted of CD138+ plasma/myeloma cells by negative magnetic selection. This chain joins TRBV11-2 to TRBJ2-5; the D gene is not confidently resolved. The sequence derives from a donor at least 40 years old with multiple myeloma. The CDR3 region reads CASSLEGRETQYF. Read as DNA, the sequence is TGTGCCAGCAGCTTAGAAGGCCGGGAGACCCAGTACTTC. Where the CDR3 stops, the reference TRBV11-2 and TRBJ2-5 genes take over; the full variable domain is EAGVAQSPRYKIIEKRQSVAFWCNPISGHATLYWYQQILGQGPKLLIQFQNNGVVDDSQLPKDRFSAERLKGVDSTLKIQPAKLEDSAVYLCASSLEGRETQYFGPGTRLLVL.